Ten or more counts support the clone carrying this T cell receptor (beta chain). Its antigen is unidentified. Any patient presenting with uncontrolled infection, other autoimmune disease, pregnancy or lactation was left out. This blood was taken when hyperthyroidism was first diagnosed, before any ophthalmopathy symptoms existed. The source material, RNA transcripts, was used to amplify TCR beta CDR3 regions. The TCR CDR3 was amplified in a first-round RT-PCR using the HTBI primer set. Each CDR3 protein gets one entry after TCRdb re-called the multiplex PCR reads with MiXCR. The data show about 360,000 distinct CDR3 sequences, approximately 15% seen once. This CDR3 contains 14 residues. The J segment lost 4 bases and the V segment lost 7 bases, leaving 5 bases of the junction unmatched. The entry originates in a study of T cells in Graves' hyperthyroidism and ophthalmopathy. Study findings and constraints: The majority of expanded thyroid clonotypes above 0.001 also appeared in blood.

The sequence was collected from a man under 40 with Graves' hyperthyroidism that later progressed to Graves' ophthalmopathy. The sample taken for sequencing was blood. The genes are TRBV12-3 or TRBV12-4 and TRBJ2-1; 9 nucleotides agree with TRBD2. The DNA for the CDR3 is TGTGCCAGCACCCCGACTAGCGGTTACAATGAGCAGTTCTTC. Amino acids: CASTPTSGYNEQFF.